This TCR beta chain was observed in a study of T-cell reconstitution after alpha-beta-depleted transplantation in children. The study's findings and limits: Newly made T cells mostly supplied T-cell counts and diversity one year after transplant. Several hundred graft clones that had expanded were reportedly the source of alpha-beta T cells about two months after transplant.

Preparing the TCRbeta library involved the use of unique molecular identifiers. TCRdb analysed the PCR reads with MiXCR anew, one entry per CDR3 protein. The sample shows about 460,000 distinct CDR3 sequences, 8% to 11% of them seen only once. As concerns this clonotype: The target antigen is unknown.

With 6 bases removed from V and 2 bases from J, the gap between germline ends came to 14 bases. Germline CDR1 reads SGHTA; CDR2 reads FQGNSA. CDR3 length: 14 residues. This specimen was PBMCs, taken before TCRalphabeta/CD19-depleted stem cell transplant. This chain connects TRBV7-2 to TRBJ2-7; TRBD1 is a possible D gene (5 bases). The TCR comes from a child younger than 10 with inherited bone marrow failure, due to receive a stem cell transplant. CDR3 sequence (DNA): TGTGCCAGCAGATTTTCGTGGGGCCCCTACGAGCAGTACTTC. Translation: CASRFSWGPYEQYF.